The 24 T cell receptor beta chains below were found in one sample sequenced in a study of blood T cell repertoires in COVID-19 (dated by TCRdb to the early 2020s). Library method: the immunoSEQ multiplex PCR assay. The table was pulled from immuneACCESS by TCRdb, which kept in-frame rearrangements only. Such tables lose some clones; where checked, under half of the loss comes from unresolved V genes, and the rest has no known cause. Here the sample has roughly 160,000 clones; around 85% occur a single time. 6.5% to 9.5% of the sample is held by the ten biggest clonotypes. The specimen sequenced was peripheral blood. These receptors originate from an elderly woman with COVID-19, enrolled during active disease.

The genes are TRBV21-1 and TRBJ1-6; the D call of TRBD1 is as the table states it, not checked on the DNA. TRBV21-1 is a documented pseudogene. The CDR3 is made up of 16 amino acids. Here the CDR3 reads CASSPEGATSGSPLHF. The CDR3 DNA sequence: TGTGCCAGCAGCCCTGAGGGGGCGACTTCAGGGTCACCCCTCCACTTT.

This CDR3 reads CASRAGLGGSDTQYF. The CDR3 nucleotides read TGTGCCAGCAGAGCGGGACTAGGTGGTTCAGATACGCAGTATTTT. The rearrangement joins TRBV2 to TRBJ2-3; 8 bases line up with TRBD2. Germline CDR1 and CDR2: SNHLY and FYNNEI. The V segment lost 6 bases and the J segment 4 bases; nucleotides outside the gene matches: 9. The CDR3 totals 15 residues.

This rearrangement joins TRBV5-4 to TRBJ1-2; unclear D gene. The CDR3 has 13 amino acids. The V gene lost 1 base and the J gene lost 8 bases, with 12 bases spanning the gap. Germline lookup yields CDR1 SGHNT and CDR2 YYREEE (reference sequence). CDR3 in DNA: TGTGCCAGCAGCTTGCGGGTCCCCACCGGCTACACCTTC. Amino acid sequence: CASSLRVPTGYTF.

The chain joins TRBV29-1 to TRBJ1-2; D ambiguous. V shed 4 bases and J shed 2 bases, with 11 bases lying between them. Germline-derived CDR1 and CDR2 are SQVTM and ANQGSEA. The length of the CDR3 is 13 residues. The CDR3 loop is CSVGTVLNYGYTF. In DNA form, the CDR3 reads TGCAGCGTTGGAACAGTTTTAAACTATGGCTACACCTTC.

This clone appeared a few times. The V gene is TRBV10-2, the J gene TRBJ2-3; the match to TRBD1 covers 7 bases. The CDR3 contains 15 residues. The germline V gene has CDR1 WSHSY and CDR2 SAAADI. The ends lost 5 bases at V and 6 bases at J; junction bases unmatched: 11. CDR3 region: CASSRDSQMVDTQYF. The CDR3 bases are TGCGCCAGCAGTCGGGACAGCCAAATGGTGGATACGCAGTATTTT.

The V and J genes are TRBV3-1 (or the pseudogene TRBV3-2) and TRBJ1-5, with 8 positions matching TRBD1. Germline V gives CDR1 LGHDT, CDR2 YNNKEL (reference sequence). Losses at the gene ends were 2 bases for V and 6 bases for J; bases not matched to a gene: 3. The CDR3 covers 14 residues. This CDR3 reads CASSQTGGAQPQHF. The CDR3 coding sequence is TGTGCCAGCAGCCAAACAGGGGGAGCTCAGCCCCAGCATTTT.

V and J are TRBV9 and TRBJ2-1; 8 nucleotides line up with TRBD1. Germline V gene data show CDR1 as SGDLS and CDR2 as YYNGEE. The CDR3 sequence is 15 residues long. V dropped 4 bases and J dropped 4; count of bases not matched to a gene: 7. Written as DNA, the CDR3 is TGTGCCAGCAGCCCCTCAGGGGGCCGGTACAATGAGCAGTTCTTC. Its translation is CASSPSGGRYNEQFF. Variable domain in full (rest from reference TRBV9 and TRBJ2-1): DSGVTQTPKHLITATGQRVTLRCSPRSGDLSVYWYQQSLDQGLQFLIQYYNGEERAKGNILERFSAQQFPDLHSELNLSSLELGDSALYFCASSPSGGRYNEQFFGPGTRLTVL.

The chain joins TRBV10-2 to TRBJ2-7; 11 nucleotides line up with TRBD1. The length of the CDR3 is 13 residues. The J segment lost 4 bases and the V segment lost 8 bases, leaving 4 bases of the junction unmatched. Germline CDR1 is WSHSY and CDR2 is SAAADI. The CDR3 bases are TGCGCCAGCTTGGGGACAGGGGGATACGAGCAGTACTTC. This translates into CASLGTGGYEQYF.

CDR3 sequence (DNA): TGTGCCACCAGTGATTCCCTCCGACAGGGTCATGAGCAGTTCTTC. It specifies CATSDSLRQGHEQFF. The genes are TRBV24-1 and TRBJ2-1, with TRBD1 matching 7 bases. This CDR3 contains 15 residues. The V gene end was trimmed by 2 bases and the J gene end by 8 bases; junction bases not matched to a gene: 8. In germline, CDR1 is KGHDR, CDR2 SFDVKD.

The genes are TRBV19 and TRBJ1-5, with D unclear. This CDR3 spans 13 amino acids. V lost 4 bases to trimming and J lost 7 bases, with 11 bases between them. CDR1 and CDR2 from the germline V gene are LNHDA and SQIVND (reference sequence). CDR3 nucleotide sequence: TGTGCCAGTAGTACCCTAGGTCAGCAGCCCCAGCATTTT. Translated, it gives CASSTLGQQPQHF. The entire variable domain, with the rest obtained from reference TRBV19 and TRBJ1-5, is as follows: DGGITQSPKYLFRKEGQNVTLSCEQNLNHDAMYWYRQDPGQGLRLIYYSQIVNDFQKGDIAEGYSVSREKKESFPLTVTSAQKNPTAFYLCASSTLGQQPQHFGDGTRLSIL.

This chain links TRBV7-9 with TRBJ2-1, with D unresolved. The germline V gene has CDR1 SEHNR and CDR2 FQNEAQ (reference sequence). The length of the CDR3 is 15 residues. V gave up 4 bases and J gave up 9 bases, with 19 bases separating them. The DNA for the CDR3 is TGTGCCAGCAGCTCCCAGATGAACGCAGCGTCTGAGCAGTTCTTC. It translates to CASSSQMNAASEQFF.

The chain recombines TRBV18 with TRBJ1-1; D uncertain. This CDR3 spans 14 amino acids. Germline CDR1 KGHSH, CDR2 LQKENI. V was clipped by 0 bases and J by 2 bases, with 7 bases between them. The CDR3 here is CASSPPEGNTEAFF. CDR3 coding DNA: TGTGCCAGCTCACCACCGGAGGGAAACACTGAAGCTTTCTTT.

CDR3 DNA sequence: TGTGCCAGCAGCCAAGGGCTCGGGGGGGTTCGCCGCTACACCTTC. It specifies CASSQGLGGVRRYTF. The V and J genes are TRBV3-1 (or the pseudogene TRBV3-2) and TRBJ1-2; D perhaps matches TRBD1 (5 bases). V was pared by 1 base and J by 9 bases, with 18 bases between. The CDR3 is 15 amino acids. Germline V gene data show CDR1 as LGHDT and CDR2 as YNNKEL (reference sequence).

This clone occurred once. The sample holds other DNA sequences that translate to the same CDR3. V usage is TRBV2 and J usage is TRBJ2-1, with D tentatively TRBD2 (5 bases). Trimming removed 8 bases from V and 4 bases from J, with 9 bases in between. CDR1 and CDR2 (germline): SNHLY, FYNNEI. The CDR3 runs 12 residues. The CDR3 spells CASGSGYNEQFF. The CDR3 coding sequence is TGTGCCAGCGGGAGTGGGTACAATGAGCAGTTCTTC.

The rearrangement uses TRBV1 and TRBJ1-4; the D segment call TRBD1 is taken from the table without a DNA check. TRBV1 is listed as a pseudogene. The CDR3 has 14 residues. The CDR3: CTSSPGTGVEKLFF. The CDR3 coding sequence is TGCACCAGCAGCCCCGGGACAGGGGTAGAAAAACTGTTTTTT.

This chain connects TRBV29-1 to TRBJ1-2; D ambiguous. Germline CDR1 SQVTM, CDR2 ANQGSEA. This CDR3 comprises 13 residues. Trimming stripped 2 bases from V and 8 bases from J, with 15 bases between. CDR3 sequence: CSVEIQILGGYTF. For the CDR3, the DNA is TGCAGCGTTGAAATTCAGATACTCGGGGGCTACACCTTC.

This chain connects TRBV6-5 to TRBJ2-5; TRBD1 aligns across 10 bases. CDR1 and CDR2 from the germline V gene are MNHEY and SVGAGI. V shed 6 bases, J shed 5 bases, and the junction held 6 bases outside the gene matches. The CDR3 is 14 amino acids. In DNA form, the CDR3 reads TGTGCCAGCAGGGGACAGGGGATCGCGGAGACCCAGTACTTC. Encoded protein: CASRGQGIAETQYF.

This clone was seen once. CDR3 residues: CASSRLVGEEQFF. The CDR3 DNA is TGTGCCAGCAGCCGCCTAGTAGGGGAAGAGCAGTTCTTC. The rearrangement joins TRBV14 to TRBJ2-1; D possibly corresponds to TRBD1 (5 bases). The CDR3 has 13 amino acids. Trimming shortened V by 4 bases and J by 10 bases, and 14 bases separated the two germline ends. CDR1 and CDR2 (germline): SGHDN, FVKESK. The full variable domain, in which reference TRBV14 and TRBJ2-1 provide the parts outside the CDR3, is EAGVTQFPSHSVIEKGQTVTLRCDPISGHDNLYWYRRVMGKEIKFLLHFVKESKQDESGMPNNRFLAERTGGTYSTLKVQPAELEDSGVYFCASSRLVGEEQFFGPGTRLTVL.

In DNA, the CDR3 is TGTGCCAGCAGCCCACGAGTCACCGGGGAGCTGTTTTTT. The encoded protein is CASSPRVTGELFF. The V and J genes are TRBV6-6 and TRBJ2-2; D is ambiguous. Per germline, CDR1 MNHNY and CDR2 SVGAGI (reference sequence). Trimming removed 6 bases from V and 4 bases from J, with 9 bases in between. CDR3 size: 13 residues.

The V and J genes are TRBV12-3 or TRBV12-4 and TRBJ1-5; 7 bases align to TRBD1. J lost 4 bases, V lost 8 bases, and 2 bases had no gene match. This CDR3 contains 12 residues. The CDR3 loop reads CASGRGNQPQHF. The CDR3 region has the DNA TGTGCCAGCGGCAGGGGGAATCAGCCCCAGCATTTT.

The chain uses TRBV6-6 and TRBJ2-7, with D unresolved. Trimming stripped 3 bases from V and 2 bases from J, with 8 bases between. The CDR3 is 13 residues long. The germline V gene encodes CDR1 MNHNY and CDR2 SVGAGI (reference sequence). This CDR3 is CASSYSSTYEQYF. CDR3 coding DNA: TGTGCCAGCAGTTATAGCTCAACCTACGAGCAGTACTTC.

CDR3 nucleotides: TGTGCCAGCAGAAAGGACAGGGTAGGGACTGAAGCTTTCTTT. Translated, it gives CASRKDRVGTEAFF. V usage is TRBV14 and J usage is TRBJ1-1, with 8 nucleotides matching TRBD1. V shed 6 bases, J shed 5 bases, and the junction held 8 bases outside the gene matches. The germline gives CDR1 SGHDN, CDR2 FVKESK. The CDR3 runs 14 residues.

The V gene is TRBV7-9, the J gene TRBJ2-3; a weak D match, TRBD1 (6 bases). Trimming cost V 4 bases and J 6 bases, with 17 bases left between them. The length of the CDR3 is 15 residues. Germline values: CDR1 SEHNR, CDR2 FQNEAQ (reference sequence). CDR3 protein: CASSSIQTQGDTQYF. CDR3 in DNA: TGTGCCAGCAGCTCCATACAGACACAGGGCGATACGCAGTATTTT.

The chain uses TRBV19 and TRBJ1-5; D uncertain. Germline assignment: CDR1 LNHDA and CDR2 SQIVND (reference sequence). The V end lost 6 bases, the J end lost 6 bases, and 9 bases lay between the germline ends. This CDR3 comprises 12 residues. The CDR3 region is CASREGSQPQHF. CDR3 DNA: TGTGCCAGTAGGGAGGGAAGTCAGCCCCAGCATTTT. Full variable domain (missing parts from reference TRBV19 and TRBJ1-5): DGGITQSPKYLFRKEGQNVTLSCEQNLNHDAMYWYRQDPGQGLRLIYYSQIVNDFQKGDIAEGYSVSREKKESFPLTVTSAQKNPTAFYLCASREGSQPQHFGDGTRLSIL.